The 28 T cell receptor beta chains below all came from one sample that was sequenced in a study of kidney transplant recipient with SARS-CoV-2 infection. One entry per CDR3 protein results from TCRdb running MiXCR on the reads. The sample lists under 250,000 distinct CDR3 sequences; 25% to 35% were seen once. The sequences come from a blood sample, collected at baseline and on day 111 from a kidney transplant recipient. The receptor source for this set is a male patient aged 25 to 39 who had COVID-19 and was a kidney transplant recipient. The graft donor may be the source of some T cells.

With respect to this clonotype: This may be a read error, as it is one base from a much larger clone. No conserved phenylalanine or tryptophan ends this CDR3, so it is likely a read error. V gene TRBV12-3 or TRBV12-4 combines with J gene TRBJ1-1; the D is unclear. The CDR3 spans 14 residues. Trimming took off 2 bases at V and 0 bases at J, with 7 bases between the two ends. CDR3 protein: CASSLRTVNTEAFI. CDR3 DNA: TGTGCCAGCAGTTTACGGACGGTGAACACTGAAGCTTTCATT.

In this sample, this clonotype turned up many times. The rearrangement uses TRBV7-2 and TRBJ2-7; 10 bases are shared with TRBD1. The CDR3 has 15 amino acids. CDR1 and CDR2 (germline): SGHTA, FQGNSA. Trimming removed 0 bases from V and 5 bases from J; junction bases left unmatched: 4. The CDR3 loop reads CASSLATGGLDEQYF. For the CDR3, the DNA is TGTGCCAGCAGCTTAGCGACAGGGGGCCTAGACGAGCAGTACTTC.

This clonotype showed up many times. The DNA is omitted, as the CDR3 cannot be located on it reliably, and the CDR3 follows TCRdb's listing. This CDR3 reads CISVPEVASEVGKTYGYTF. This rearrangement joins TRBV7-5 to TRBJ1-2. TRBV7-5 is reported as a pseudogene. With termini counted, the CDR3 has 19 amino acids.

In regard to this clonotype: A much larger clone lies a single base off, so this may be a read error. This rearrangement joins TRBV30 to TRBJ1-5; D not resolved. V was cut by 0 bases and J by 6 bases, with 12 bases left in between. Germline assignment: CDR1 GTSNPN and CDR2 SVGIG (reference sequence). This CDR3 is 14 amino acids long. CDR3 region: CAWSVQSPGQPQHF. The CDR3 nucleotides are TGTGCCTGGAGTGTACAAAGCCCCGGTCAGCCCCAGCATTTT.

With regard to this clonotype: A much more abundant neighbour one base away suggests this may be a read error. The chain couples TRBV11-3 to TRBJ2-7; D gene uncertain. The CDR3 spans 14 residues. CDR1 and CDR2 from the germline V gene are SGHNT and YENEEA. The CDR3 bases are TGTGCCAGCAGCCTAGACTCGTTTCCCTACGAGCAGTACTTC. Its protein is CASSLDSFPYEQYF.

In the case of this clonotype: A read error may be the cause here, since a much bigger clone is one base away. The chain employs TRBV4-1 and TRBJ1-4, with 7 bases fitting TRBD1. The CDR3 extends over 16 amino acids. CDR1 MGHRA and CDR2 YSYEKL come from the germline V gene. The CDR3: CAGSQAGQAVYEKLFF. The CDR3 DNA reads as TGCGCCGGCAGCCAAGCTGGACAGGCCGTATATGAAAAACTGTTTTTT.

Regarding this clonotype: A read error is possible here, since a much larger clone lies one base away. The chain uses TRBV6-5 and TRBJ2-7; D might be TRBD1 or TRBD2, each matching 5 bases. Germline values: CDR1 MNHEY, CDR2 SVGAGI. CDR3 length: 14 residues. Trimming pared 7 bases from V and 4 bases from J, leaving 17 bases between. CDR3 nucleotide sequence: TGTGCCAGCACCGGGGACGGTGCTTTGTACGAGCAGTACTTC. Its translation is CASTGDGALYEQYF.

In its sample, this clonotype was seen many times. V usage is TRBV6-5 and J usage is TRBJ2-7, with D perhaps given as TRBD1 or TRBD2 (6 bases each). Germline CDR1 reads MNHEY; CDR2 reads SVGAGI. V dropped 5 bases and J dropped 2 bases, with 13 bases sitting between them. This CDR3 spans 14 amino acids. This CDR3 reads CASSSRGVAYEQYV. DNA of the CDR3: TGTGCCAGCAGTAGTAGGGGGGTGGCCTACGAGCAGTACGTC.

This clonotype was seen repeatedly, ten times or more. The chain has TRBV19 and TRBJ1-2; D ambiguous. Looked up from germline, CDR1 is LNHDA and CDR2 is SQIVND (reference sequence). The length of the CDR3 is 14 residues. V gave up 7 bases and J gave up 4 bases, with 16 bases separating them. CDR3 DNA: TGTGCCAGTACCCGGCCGGGGAACCTCTATGGCTACACCTTC. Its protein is CASTRPGNLYGYTF.

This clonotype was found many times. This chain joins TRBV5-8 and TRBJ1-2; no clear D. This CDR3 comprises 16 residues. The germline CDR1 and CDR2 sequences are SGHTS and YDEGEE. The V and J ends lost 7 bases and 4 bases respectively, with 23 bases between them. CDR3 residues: CASLVDHPRKTYGYTF. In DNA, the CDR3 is TGTGCCAGCCTCGTTGATCATCCACGAAAGACCTATGGCTACACCTTC.

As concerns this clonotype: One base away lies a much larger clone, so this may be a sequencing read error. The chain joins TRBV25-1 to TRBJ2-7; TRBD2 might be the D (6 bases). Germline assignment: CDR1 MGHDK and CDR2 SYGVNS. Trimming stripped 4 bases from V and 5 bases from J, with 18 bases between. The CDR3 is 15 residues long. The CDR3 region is CASSGPEAGLDEQYF. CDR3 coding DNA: TGTGCCAGCAGTGGCCCAGAGGCGGGGTTGGACGAGCAGTACTTC.

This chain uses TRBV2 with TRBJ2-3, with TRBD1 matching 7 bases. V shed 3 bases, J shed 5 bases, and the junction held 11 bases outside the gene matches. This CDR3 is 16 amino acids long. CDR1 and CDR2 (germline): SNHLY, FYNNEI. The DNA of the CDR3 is TGTGCCAGCAGTGATTACAGGGGAGTCGGAAAAGATACGCAGTATTTT. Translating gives CASSDYRGVGKDTQYF.

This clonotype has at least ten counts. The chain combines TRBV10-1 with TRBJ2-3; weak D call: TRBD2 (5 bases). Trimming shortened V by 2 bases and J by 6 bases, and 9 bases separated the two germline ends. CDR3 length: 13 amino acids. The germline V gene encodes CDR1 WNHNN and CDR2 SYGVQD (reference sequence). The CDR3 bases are TGCGCCAGCAGTGAGAGAGGGCGGGATACGCAGTATTTT. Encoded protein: CASSERGRDTQYF.

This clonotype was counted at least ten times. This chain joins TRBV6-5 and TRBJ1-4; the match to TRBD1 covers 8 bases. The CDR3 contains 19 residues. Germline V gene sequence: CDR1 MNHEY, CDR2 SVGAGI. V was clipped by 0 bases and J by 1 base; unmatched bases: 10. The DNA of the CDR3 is TGTGCCAGCAGTTACTCGACAGGGGCCGAAAAGGGAACTAATGAAAAACTGTTTTTT. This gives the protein CASSYSTGAEKGTNEKLFF.

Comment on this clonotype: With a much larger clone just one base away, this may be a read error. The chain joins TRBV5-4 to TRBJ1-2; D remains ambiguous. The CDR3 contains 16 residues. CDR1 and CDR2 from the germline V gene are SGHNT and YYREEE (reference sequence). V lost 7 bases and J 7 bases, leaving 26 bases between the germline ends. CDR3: CASLIPVPGKTCGYTF. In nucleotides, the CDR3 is TGTGCCAGCTTAATCCCCGTACCAGGAAAGACCTGTGGCTACACCTTC.

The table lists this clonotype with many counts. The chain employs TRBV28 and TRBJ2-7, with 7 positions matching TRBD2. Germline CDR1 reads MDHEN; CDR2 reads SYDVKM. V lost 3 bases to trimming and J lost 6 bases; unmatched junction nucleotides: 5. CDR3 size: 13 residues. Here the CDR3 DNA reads TGTGCCAGCAGTTTTCGGGGGGTACGCGAGCAGTACTTC. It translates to CASSFRGVREQYF.

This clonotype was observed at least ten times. The CDR3 sequence is CASRGTGATNEQFF. In DNA, the CDR3 is TGTGCCAGCAGGGGGACAGGGGCAACTAATGAGCAGTTCTTC. This chain connects TRBV6-5 to TRBJ2-1; 10 bases line up with TRBD1. The J segment lost 7 bases and the V segment lost 6 bases, leaving 6 bases of the junction unmatched. This CDR3 region has 14 residues. Germline CDR1 and CDR2: MNHEY and SVGAGI.

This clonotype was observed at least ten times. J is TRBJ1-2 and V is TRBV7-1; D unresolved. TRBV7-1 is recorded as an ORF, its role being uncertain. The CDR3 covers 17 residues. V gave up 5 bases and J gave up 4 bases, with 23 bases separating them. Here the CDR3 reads CASSRDRHEGKTYGYTF. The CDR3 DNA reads TGTGCCAGCAGCCGAGACCGTCACGAGGGAAAGACCTATGGCTACACCTTC.

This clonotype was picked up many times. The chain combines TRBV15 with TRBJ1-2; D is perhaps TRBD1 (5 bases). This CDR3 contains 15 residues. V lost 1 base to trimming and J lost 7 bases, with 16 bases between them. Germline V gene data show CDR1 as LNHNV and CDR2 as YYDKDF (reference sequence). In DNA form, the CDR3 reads TGTGCCACCAGCAGAGGGACACTTTCTTTTCGTGGCTACACCTTC. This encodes CATSRGTLSFRGYTF.

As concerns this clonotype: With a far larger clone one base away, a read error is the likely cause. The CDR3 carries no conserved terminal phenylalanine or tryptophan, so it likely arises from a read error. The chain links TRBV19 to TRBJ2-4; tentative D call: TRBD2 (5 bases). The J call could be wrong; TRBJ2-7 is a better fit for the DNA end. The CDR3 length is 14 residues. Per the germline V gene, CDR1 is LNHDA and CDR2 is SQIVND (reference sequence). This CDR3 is CASSIGVVGYEQYL. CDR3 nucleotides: TGTGCCAGTAGTATCGGGGTGGTGGGCTACGAGCAGTACCTC.

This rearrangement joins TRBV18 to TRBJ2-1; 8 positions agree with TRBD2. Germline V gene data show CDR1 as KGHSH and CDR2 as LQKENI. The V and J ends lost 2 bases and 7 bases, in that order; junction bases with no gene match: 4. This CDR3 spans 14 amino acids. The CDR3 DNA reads TGTGCCAGCTCACCAAGCGGGAGAGGTAATGAGCAGTTCTTC. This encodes CASSPSGRGNEQFF. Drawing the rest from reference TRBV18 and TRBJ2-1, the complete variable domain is NAGVMQNPRHLVRRRGQEARLRCSPMKGHSHVYWYRQLPEEGLKFMVYLQKENIIDESGMPKERFSAEFPKEGPSILRIQQVVRGDSAAYFCASSPSGRGNEQFFGPGTRLTVL.

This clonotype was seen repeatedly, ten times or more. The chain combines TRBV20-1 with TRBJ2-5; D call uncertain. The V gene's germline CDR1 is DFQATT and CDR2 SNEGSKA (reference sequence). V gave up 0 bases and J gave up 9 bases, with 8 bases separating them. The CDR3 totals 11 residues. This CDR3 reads CSAREGVAQYF. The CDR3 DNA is TGCAGTGCTAGAGAGGGTGTGGCCCAGTACTTC.

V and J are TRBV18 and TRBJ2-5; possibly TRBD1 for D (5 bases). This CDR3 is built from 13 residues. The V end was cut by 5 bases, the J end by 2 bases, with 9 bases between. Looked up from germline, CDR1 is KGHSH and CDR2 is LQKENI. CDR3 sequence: CASSKTVQETQYF. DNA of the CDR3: TGTGCCAGCTCAAAGACAGTACAAGAGACCCAGTACTTC.

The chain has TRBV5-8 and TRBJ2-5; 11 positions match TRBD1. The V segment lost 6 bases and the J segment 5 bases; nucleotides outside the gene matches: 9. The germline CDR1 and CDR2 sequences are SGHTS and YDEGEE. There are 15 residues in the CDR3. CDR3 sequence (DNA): TGTGCCAGCACCATAGGACAGGGGGCGCGTGAGACCCAGTACTTC. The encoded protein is CASTIGQGARETQYF.

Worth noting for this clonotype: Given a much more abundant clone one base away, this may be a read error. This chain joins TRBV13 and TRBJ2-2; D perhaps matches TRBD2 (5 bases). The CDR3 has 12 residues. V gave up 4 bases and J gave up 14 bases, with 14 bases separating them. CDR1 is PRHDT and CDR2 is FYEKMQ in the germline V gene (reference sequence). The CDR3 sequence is CASSSGRGVLFF. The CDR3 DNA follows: TGTGCCAGCAGCTCAGGCCGGGGAGTACTGTTTTTT. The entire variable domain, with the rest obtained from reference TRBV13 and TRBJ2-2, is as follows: AAGVIQSPRHLIKEKRETATLKCYPIPRHDTVYWYQQGPGQDPQFLISFYEKMQSDKGSIPDRFSAQQFSDYHSELNMSSLELGDSALYFCASSSGRGVLFFGEGSRLTVL.

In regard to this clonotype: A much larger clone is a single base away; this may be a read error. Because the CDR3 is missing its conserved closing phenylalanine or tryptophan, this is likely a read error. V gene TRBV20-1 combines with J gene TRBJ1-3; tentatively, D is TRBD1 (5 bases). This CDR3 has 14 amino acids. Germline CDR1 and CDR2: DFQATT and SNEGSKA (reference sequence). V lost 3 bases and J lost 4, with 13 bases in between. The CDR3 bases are TGCAGTGCTAGGACAGTCCTGGGGGGAAACACCATATATTTA. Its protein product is CSARTVLGGNTIYL.

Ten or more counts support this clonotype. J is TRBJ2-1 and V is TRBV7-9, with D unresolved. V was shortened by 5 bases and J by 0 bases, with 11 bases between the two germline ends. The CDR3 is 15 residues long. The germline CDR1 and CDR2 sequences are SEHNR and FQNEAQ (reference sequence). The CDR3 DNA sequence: TGTGCCAGCAGCCCACCCGACGCCTCCTACAATGAGCAGTTCTTC. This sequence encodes CASSPPDASYNEQFF.

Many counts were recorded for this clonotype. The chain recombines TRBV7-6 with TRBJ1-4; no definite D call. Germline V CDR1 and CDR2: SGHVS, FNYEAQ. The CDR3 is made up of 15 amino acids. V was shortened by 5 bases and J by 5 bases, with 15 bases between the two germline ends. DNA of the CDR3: TGTGCCAGCAGCCAGGCTCCACGGAGCAATGAAAAACTGTTTTTT. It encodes CASSQAPRSNEKLFF.